The next 27 T cell receptor beta chains were all read from a single sample in a study of OX40 agonist ivuxolimab in advanced cancers. Produced via immunoSEQ multiplex PCR; TCRdb's table is partial and in-frame only. The sample records tens of thousands of clones, about 92% being singletons. Material: CD4+ or CD8+ T cells sorted from blood, obtained in a trial of the OX40 agonist ivuxolimab. The receptors stem from an adult with an advanced solid tumor such as melanoma, head and neck, liver or kidney cancer.

The rearrangement joins TRBV20-1 to TRBJ2-1, with D hard to call. Trimming shortened V by 7 bases and J by 6 bases, and 7 bases separated the two germline ends. This CDR3 comprises 10 residues. CDR1 is DFQATT, CDR2 SNEGSKA, per germline (reference sequence). Here the CDR3 DNA reads TGCAGTGTGTCAGTCAATGAGCAGTTCTTC. This translates into CSVSVNEQFF.

This chain links TRBV16 with TRBJ1-5; the match to TRBD1 covers 8 bases. V trimming: 2 bases; J trimming: 2 bases; junction bases outside the gene matches: 5. The CDR3 length is 16 residues. Germline V lookup: CDR1 KGHSY, CDR2 FQNENV. DNA for the CDR3: TGTGCCAGCAGCCAACCAGGACAGGGTGGCAATCAGCCCCAGCATTTT. This translates into CASSQPGQGGNQPQHF.

V gene TRBV14 combines with J gene TRBJ2-5; D unclear. Between the trimmed V and J ends, which lost 0 bases and 0 bases, there was a span of 5 bases. The CDR3 sequence is 14 residues long. The germline V gene encodes CDR1 SGHDN and CDR2 FVKESK. CDR3 in amino acids: CASSQETYQETQYF. In nucleotides, the CDR3 is TGTGCCAGCAGCCAAGAGACGTACCAAGAGACCCAGTACTTC.

The genes are TRBV15 and TRBJ2-7; D may be TRBD1 (6 bases). CDR1 and CDR2 from the germline V gene are LNHNV and YYDKDF (reference sequence). V was clipped by 5 bases and J by 1 base, with 12 bases between them. The CDR3 length is 14 residues. The CDR3 loop is CATSARQESYEQYF. CDR3 DNA sequence: TGTGCCACCAGCGCGCGACAGGAGTCCTACGAGCAGTACTTC. Full variable domain (outside the CDR3, taken from reference TRBV15 and TRBJ2-7): DAMVIQNPRYQVTQFGKPVTLSCSQTLNHNVMYWYQQKSSQAPKLLFHYYDKDFNNEADTPDNFQSRRPNTSFCFLDIRSPGLGDTAMYLCATSARQESYEQYFGPGTRLTVT.

The rearrangement links TRBV28 to TRBJ2-7, with unresolved D. V lost 5 bases and J lost 4, with 9 bases in between. Per germline, CDR1 MDHEN and CDR2 SYDVKM. The CDR3 loop spans 12 amino acids. CDR3 sequence: CASSPGGYEQYF. CDR3 in DNA: TGTGCCAGCAGTCCCGGTGGGTACGAGCAGTACTTC.

V and J are TRBV5-1 and TRBJ1-2; D might be TRBD1 (5 bases). Per germline, CDR1 SGHRS and CDR2 YFSETQ. V was clipped by 0 bases and J by 0 bases, with 9 bases between them. The CDR3 totals 15 residues. The CDR3 bases are TGCGCCAGCAGCTTGGACGGGGGGACTAACTATGGCTACACCTTC. Amino acid sequence: CASSLDGGTNYGYTF.

The chain uses TRBV19 and TRBJ2-3; 8 bases are shared with TRBD2. Germline CDR1 and CDR2: LNHDA and SQIVND (reference sequence). The CDR3 runs 14 residues. Unmatched junction bases numbered 6, after V lost 3 bases and J lost 7 bases. As DNA, the CDR3 is TGTGCCAGTAGTATGCGGGGGGCGGGACATACGCAGTATTTT. It specifies CASSMRGAGHTQYF.

The chain has TRBV19 and TRBJ1-1, with D perhaps matching TRBD1 (5 bases). The CDR3 extends over 12 amino acids. Germline CDR1 is LNHDA and CDR2 is SQIVND (reference sequence). V was pared by 6 bases and J by 11 bases, with 16 bases between. The CDR3 DNA sequence: TGTGCCAGTAGCTTTGCGGGACCCTGGGCTTTCTTT. It encodes CASSFAGPWAFF.

For this clone: One end of the junction does not line up with germline, which may come from a read error. The chain recombines TRBV7-7 with TRBJ2-5; D gene ambiguous. The CDR3 has 14 residues. Germline CDR1 is SSHAT and CDR2 is FNYEAQ (reference sequence). CDR3 coding DNA: TGTGCTAGCAGTCAAGACGAAGGGCATGAGACCCAGTACTTC. Translated: CASSQDEGHETQYF.

The chain couples TRBV7-9 to TRBJ2-1; 7 bases agree with TRBD1. This CDR3 is built from 15 residues. The trim removed 5 bases at V and 0 bases at J, leaving 4 bases unmatched. Germline loops: CDR1 SEHNR, CDR2 FQNEAQ (reference sequence). CDR3 sequence: CASSSWDSSYNEQFF. The CDR3 nucleotides are TGTGCCAGCAGCAGCTGGGACAGCTCCTACAATGAGCAGTTCTTC.

The chain joins TRBV9 to TRBJ2-2; 10 bases map to TRBD1. CDR3 length: 14 residues. Germline CDR1 and CDR2: SGDLS and YYNGEE. The J segment lost 4 bases and the V segment lost 3 bases, leaving 0 bases of the junction unmatched. CDR3 protein: CASSGQGATGELFF. The CDR3 DNA reads as TGTGCCAGCAGCGGACAGGGGGCCACCGGGGAGCTGTTTTTT.

The CDR3 sequence is CASSPRDRGLPNTEAFF. In DNA form, the CDR3 reads TGCGCCAGCAGCCCCCGGGACAGGGGGCTTCCGAACACTGAAGCTTTCTTT. The chain recombines TRBV5-1 with TRBJ1-1, with TRBD1 matching over 12 bases. Germline loops: CDR1 SGHRS, CDR2 YFSETQ. This CDR3 has 17 amino acids. V lost 4 bases and J lost 1; bases outside the gene matches: 8. The full variable domain, with the rest looked up from reference TRBV5-1 and TRBJ1-1, is KAGVTQTPRYLIKTRGQQVTLSCSPISGHRSVSWYQQTPGQGLQFLFEYFSETQRNKGNFPGRFSGRQFSNSRSEMNVSTLELGDSALYLCASSPRDRGLPNTEAFFGQGTRLTVV.

The genes are TRBV27 and TRBJ2-5, with 9 bases aligning to TRBD2. The CDR3 is made up of 15 amino acids. V was pared by 5 bases and J by 3 bases, with 7 bases of the junction left unmatched. The V gene's germline CDR1 is MNHEY and CDR2 SMNVEV (reference sequence). As DNA, the CDR3 is TGTGCCAGCAGTGCCTTAGCGGGGGTCGAAGAGACCCAGTACTTC. Its translation is CASSALAGVEETQYF.

The genes are TRBV13 and TRBJ2-1; D may correspond to TRBD1 or TRBD2 (6 bases each). This CDR3 is built from 15 residues. The V end was cut by 1 base, the J end by 2 bases, with 9 bases between. In germline, CDR1 is PRHDT, CDR2 FYEKMQ (reference sequence). CDR3 residues: CASSLEGGPYNEQFF. For the CDR3, the DNA is TGTGCCAGCAGCTTAGAGGGGGGTCCCTACAATGAGCAGTTCTTC. Variable domain in full (rest from reference TRBV13 and TRBJ2-1): AAGVIQSPRHLIKEKRETATLKCYPIPRHDTVYWYQQGPGQDPQFLISFYEKMQSDKGSIPDRFSAQQFSDYHSELNMSSLELGDSALYFCASSLEGGPYNEQFFGPGTRLTVL.

In DNA, the CDR3 is TGTGCCAGCAGCCAGGGGGCGCTGGCTTCTCATGGCTACACCTTC. Encoded protein: CASSQGALASHGYTF. V and J are TRBV7-6 and TRBJ1-2; 8 positions agree with TRBD1. CDR3 size: 15 residues. Germline-derived CDR1 and CDR2 are SGHVS and FNYEAQ. V lost 5 bases, J lost 6 bases, and 11 bases stayed unmatched.

The chain joins TRBV7-9 to TRBJ2-3; TRBD1 agrees at 7 bases. Germline V CDR1 and CDR2: SEHNR, FQNEAQ (reference sequence). Trimming cost V 6 bases and J 4 bases; bases outside gene matches: 13. The CDR3 consists of 16 residues. The CDR3 DNA reads TGTGCCAGCAGTTCCGAAGTTAGGGGGCCTGCAGATACGCAGTATTTT. The encoded protein is CASSSEVRGPADTQYF.

The rearrangement joins TRBV6-5 to TRBJ2-7; D may match TRBD1 or TRBD2 (6 bases each). This CDR3 is 16 amino acids long. V lost 0 bases and J 2 bases, leaving 14 bases between the germline ends. The germline gives CDR1 MNHEY, CDR2 SVGAGI. In DNA, the CDR3 is TGTGCCAGCAGTTACTCCACAGGGAGGCTCGCCTACGAGCAGTACTTC. Translation gives CASSYSTGRLAYEQYF.

The CDR3 nucleotides read TGTGCCAGCAGTTTGGAAGGGACCCTTTTAAATGAGCAGTTCTTC. This codes for CASSLEGTLLNEQFF. The V gene is TRBV27, the J gene TRBJ2-1; D could derive from TRBD1 or TRBD2 (5 bases each). CDR3 size: 15 residues. The V gene lost 3 bases and the J gene lost 7 bases, with 16 bases spanning the gap. Germline V gene sequence: CDR1 MNHEY, CDR2 SMNVEV (reference sequence).

The chain joins TRBV5-6 to TRBJ2-2, with D hard to call. Germline lookup yields CDR1 SGHDT and CDR2 YYEEEE. V lost 0 bases, J lost 6 bases, and 6 bases lay in between. The CDR3 has 13 amino acids. CDR3 amino acids: CASSLGPAGELFF. The CDR3 DNA follows: TGTGCCAGCAGCTTGGGTCCAGCCGGGGAGCTGTTTTTT.

This clone was observed a few times. The rearrangement joins TRBV7-9 to TRBJ1-2; no reliable D call. CDR1 and CDR2 (germline): SEHNR, FQNEAQ (reference sequence). Trimming removed 4 bases at V and 6 bases at J, with 18 bases between. CDR3 length: 15 residues. CDR3 sequence (DNA): TGTGCCAGCAGCTCCGTAGCCCCGGACCGGGATGGCTACACCTTC. This encodes CASSSVAPDRDGYTF.

The V and J genes are TRBV27 and TRBJ1-2; 9 bases are a match to TRBD1. The length of the CDR3 is 13 residues. Germline V gene data show CDR1 as MNHEY and CDR2 as SMNVEV (reference sequence). Trimming removed 6 bases from V and 6 bases from J; junction bases left unmatched: 5. The CDR3 loop is CASRTTGGDGYTF. The CDR3 DNA reads TGTGCCAGCAGAACTACAGGGGGCGATGGCTACACCTTC.

The chain joins TRBV11-2 to TRBJ1-2; 8 bases match TRBD1. This CDR3 has 15 residues. Germline values: CDR1 SGHAT, CDR2 FQNNGV. The junction had 3 bases not matched to a gene; V was cut back by 3 bases and J by 0 bases. The DNA of the CDR3 is TGTGCCAGCAGCTTCACAGGGGGAACTAACTATGGCTACACCTTC. It codes for CASSFTGGTNYGYTF. Based on the CDR3 plus reference TRBV11-2 and TRBJ1-2, the full variable domain is EAGVAQSPRYKIIEKRQSVAFWCNPISGHATLYWYQQILGQGPKLLIQFQNNGVVDDSQLPKDRFSAERLKGVDSTLKIQPAKLEDSAVYLCASSFTGGTNYGYTFGSGTRLTVV.

This clone was observed a handful of times. Other nucleotide sequences in the sample specify the same CDR3. The rearrangement uses TRBV5-6 and TRBJ2-2; D is uncertain. Trimming pared 0 bases from V and 6 bases from J, leaving 3 bases between. The germline V gene encodes CDR1 SGHDT and CDR2 YYEEEE. This CDR3 comprises 12 residues. The DNA of the CDR3 is TGTGCCAGCAGCTTGGTTGCCGGGGAGCTGTTTTTT. As protein: CASSLVAGELFF.

The chain carries TRBV5-4 and TRBJ2-7, with D possibly being TRBD1 (6 bases). CDR1 is SGHNT and CDR2 is YYREEE in the germline V gene (reference sequence). Trimming stripped 6 bases from V and 0 bases from J, with 10 bases between. The CDR3 consists of 13 residues. DNA of the CDR3: TGTGCCAGCACAAACAGGGACTCCTACGAGCAGTACTTC. Translation: CASTNRDSYEQYF.

This chain joins TRBV4-1 and TRBJ2-1; 12 nucleotides match TRBD2. The germline gives CDR1 MGHRA, CDR2 YSYEKL. The CDR3 totals 16 residues. The V and J ends lost 2 bases and 5 bases, in that order; junction bases with no gene match: 4. The CDR3 region has the DNA TGCGCCAGCAGCCAACCAACTAGCGGGGGGCACAATGAGCAGTTCTTC. It is translated as CASSQPTSGGHNEQFF.

This sequence joins TRBV9 and TRBJ1-3, with D tentatively TRBD1 (5 bases). This CDR3 is built from 16 residues. Germline loops: CDR1 SGDLS, CDR2 YYNGEE. Trimming shortened V by 1 base and J by 1 base, and 12 bases separated the two germline ends. The CDR3 here is CASSVWDVGSGNTIYF. The CDR3 region has the DNA TGTGCCAGCAGCGTATGGGACGTTGGTTCTGGAAACACCATATATTTT. The whole variable domain, filled in from reference TRBV9 and TRBJ1-3, reads DSGVTQTPKHLITATGQRVTLRCSPRSGDLSVYWYQQSLDQGLQFLIQYYNGEERAKGNILERFSAQQFPDLHSELNLSSLELGDSALYFCASSVWDVGSGNTIYFGEGSWLTVV.

This chain connects TRBV27 to TRBJ2-1; 8 nucleotides line up with TRBD1. This CDR3 has 12 amino acids. CDR1 MNHEY and CDR2 SMNVEV come from the germline V gene (reference sequence). V lost 3 bases, J lost 14 bases, and 6 bases stayed unmatched. CDR3 amino acids: CASSFGGTGEFF. Here the CDR3 DNA reads TGTGCCAGCAGTTTTGGGGGGACAGGAGAGTTCTTC.